This T cell receptor (beta chain) was sequenced in a study of identical twins. The V gene's germline CDR1 is SQVTM and CDR2 ANQGSEA. This CDR3 contains 17 residues. V was pared by 4 bases and J by 3 bases, with 12 bases of the junction left unmatched. TCRdb reanalysed the 5' RACE reads using MiXCR and keeps one entry per CDR3 protein. The sample holds roughly 630,000 distinct CDR3 sequences, just over 7% seen once. These data are also associated with another study on yellow fever vaccine responses in identical twins.

The TCR sequence derives from a woman aged 18-29 years in good health. The V call is TRBV29-1, the J call TRBJ2-3; 11 bases are shared with TRBD2. Sequencing was done on a sample of PBMCs. The CDR3 sequence is CSVGGGLAATGTDTQYF. In DNA, the CDR3 is TGCAGCGTTGGGGGGGGACTAGCGGCCACTGGGACAGATACGCAGTATTTT.